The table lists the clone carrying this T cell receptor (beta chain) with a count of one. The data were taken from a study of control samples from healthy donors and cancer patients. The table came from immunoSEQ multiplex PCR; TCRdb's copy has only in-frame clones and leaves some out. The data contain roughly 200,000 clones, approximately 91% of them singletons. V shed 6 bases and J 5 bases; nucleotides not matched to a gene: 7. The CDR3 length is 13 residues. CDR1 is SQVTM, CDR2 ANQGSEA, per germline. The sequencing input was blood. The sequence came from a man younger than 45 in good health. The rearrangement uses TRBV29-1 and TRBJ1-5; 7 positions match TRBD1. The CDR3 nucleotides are TGCAGCGTAAGGACAGGAGGAGATCAGCCCCAGCATTTT. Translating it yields CSVRTGGDQPQHF. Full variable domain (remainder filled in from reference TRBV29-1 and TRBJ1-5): SAVISQKPSRDICQRGTSLTIQCQVDSQVTMMFWYRQQPGQSLTLIATANQGSEATYESGFVIDKFPISRPNLTFSTLTVSNMSPEDSSIYLCSVRTGGDQPQHFGDGTRLSIL.